These T cell receptor beta chains were read from a single sample in a study of CD8+CD57+ T cells in acquired aplastic anemia. TCRdb redid the calling of the reads with MiXCR, one entry per CDR3 protein. The sample holds roughly 220,000 distinct CDR3 sequences, approximately 60% seen once. The sequenced material came from sorted CD4+, CD8+, or CD8+CD57+ T cells (not recorded which) from PBMCs. These receptors all stem from a human donor with aplastic anemia. The CDR3 runs from the conserved cysteine through the conserved F or W. A D gene is named only where the DNA matches it firmly. Size tells how often a clone was seen (once, few, many) or the class of an expanded clone, and some rows leave it out.

V,J,length,size,D,DNA,CDR3
TRBV24-1,TRBJ1-2,14,-,-,TGTGCCACCAGTGACGCCGGACATACCTATGGCTACACCTTC,CATSDAGHTYGYTF
TRBV10-1,TRBJ2-1,13,once,-,TGCGCCAGCAGTGATTCGGGAGCCAATGATCGGTTCTTC,CASSDSGANDRFF
TRBV5-1,TRBJ2-3,16,few,-,TGCGCCAGCAGCTTGGGCTTGCGGATCGCCACAGATACGCAGTATTTT,CASSLGLRIATDTQYF
TRBV9,TRBJ1-1,15,-,-,TGTGCCAGCAGCGTAGCGGGGTCGGGGGACACTGAAGCTTTCTTT,CASSVAGSGDTEAFF
TRBV2,TRBJ2-5,14,few,-,TGTGCCAGCAGTGGGACGGTAGGGGGAGAGACCCAGTACTTC,CASSGTVGGETQYF
TRBV5-5,TRBJ2-7,16,few,-,TGTGCCAGCAGCTCCTATTCGGGACGGTCGAATTACGAGCAGTACTTC,CASSSYSGRSNYEQYF
TRBV2,TRBJ1-5,14,-,-,TGTGCCAGCAGAGCCGGGACAAGCAATCAGCCCCAGCATTTT,CASRAGTSNQPQHF
TRBV7-9,TRBJ2-5,13,-,-,TGTGCCAGCAGCTTGATGGCCCAAGAGACCCAGTACTTC,CASSLMAQETQYF
TRBV20-1,TRBJ2-7,15,-,TRBD2,TGCAGTGCCCCAGGCCGAGCGGGAGGGCCCCACGAGCAGTACTTC,CSAPGRAGGPHEQYF
TRBV7-2,TRBJ2-7,13,-,-,TGTGCCAGCAGCAAGGGACAAGACTACGAGCAGTACTTC,CASSKGQDYEQYF
TRBV20-1,TRBJ1-1,14,few,-,TGCAGTGCTCGGAAGGGACCGTTGAACACTGAAGCTTTCTTT,CSARKGPLNTEAFF
TRBV20-1,TRBJ1-6,16,-,-,TGCAGTGCTAGAGATAGTACGGACACAAGAAATTCACCCCTCCACTTT,CSARDSTDTRNSPLHF
TRBV19,TRBJ2-1,14,-,TRBD1,TGTGCCACGGATGACAGGGGGTCCTACAATGAGCAGTTCTTC,CATDDRGSYNEQFF
TRBV6-1,TRBJ2-2,18,-,TRBD2,TGTGCCAGCAAGCACAGGACTAGCGGGGGGTTGAACACCGGGGAGCTGTTTTTT,CASKHRTSGGLNTGELFF
TRBV9,TRBJ2-5,13,-,-,TGTGCCAGCGGTGGAGCAGATCAAGAGACCCAGTACTTC,CASGGADQETQYF
TRBV2,TRBJ2-7,14,-,-,TGTGCCAGCAGTTTAATCAGGGGACCCTACGAGCAGTACTTC,CASSLIRGPYEQYF
TRBV19,TRBJ2-5,14,-,-,TGTGCCAGTAGTAGTCGGAGGACCAAAGAGACCCAGTACTTC,CASSSRRTKETQYF
TRBV7-2,TRBJ2-7,16,-,TRBD2,TGCGCCAGCAGCTTGGAGCGCGGGAGCGCTGGCTACGAGCAGTACTTC,CASSLERGSAGYEQYF
TRBV11-2,TRBJ2-1,14,many,-,TGTGCCAGCAGCTTAGGGCTACCCGACAATGAGCAGTTCTTC,CASSLGLPDNEQFF
TRBV19,TRBJ2-7,13,-,-,TGTGCCAGTAGTATTTTACAGGGTCATGAGCAGTACTTC,CASSILQGHEQYF
TRBV7-3,TRBJ2-1,13,few,-,TGTGCCAGCAGCCCATCTGGCAAAGATGAGCAGTTCTTC,CASSPSGKDEQFF
TRBV2,TRBJ2-3,15,-,-,TGTGCCAGCTCCCGAGGTTACGTCGCGGGGGATACGCAGTATTTT,CASSRGYVAGDTQYF
TRBV24-1,TRBJ2-3,17,-,TRBD2,TGTGCCACCAGTGATACCCTAGCGGGACCGTACACAGATACGCAGTATTTT,CATSDTLAGPYTDTQYF
TRBV2,TRBJ2-5,15,-,TRBD1,TGTGCCAGCAGGTGGGGGACAGGGGGTCTGGAGACCCAGTACTTC,CASRWGTGGLETQYF
TRBV9,TRBJ1-2,15,-,-,TGTGCCAGCAGCCCCGCGGGGGATAACGACTATGGCTACACCTTC,CASSPAGDNDYGYTF
TRBV5-1,TRBJ2-2,13,-,-,TGCGCCAGTCAAGCGGGGAACACCGGGGAGCTGTTTTTT,CASQAGNTGELFF
TRBV9,TRBJ2-3,15,-,-,TGTGCCAGCAGCGTAGCTACGGGCTTAGACAATGAGCAGTATTTT,CASSVATGLDNEQYF
TRBV7-7,TRBJ2-1,14,many,-,TGTGCTAGCAGCTTAGACGTGACGACCAATGAGCAGTTCTTC,CASSLDVTTNEQFF
TRBV20-1,TRBJ2-3,17,-,-,TGCAGTGCTAGTAAAGCGGGAGACAGGGTGGCGGGAGATACGCAGTATTTT,CSASKAGDRVAGDTQYF
TRBV6-1,TRBJ2-3,15,-,-,TGTGCCAGCAGTGAGGACGGAGCTAGCACAGATACGCAGTATTTT,CASSEDGASTDTQYF
TRBV15,TRBJ2-1,18,-,TRBD1,TGTGCCACCAGCAGCTCCAGGTCGGGACAGGGGACTTGGGATGAGCAGTTCTTC,CATSSSRSGQGTWDEQFF
TRBV10-3,TRBJ1-2,13,-,-,TGTGCCATCAGGGAGTTGACGGACTATGGCTACACCTTC,CAIRELTDYGYTF
TRBV5-1,TRBJ2-1,17,-,-,TGTGCCAGCAGCTTCGTGCCGACAGGCGGGGCTCGCAATGAGCAGTTCTTC,CASSFVPTGGARNEQFF
TRBV15,TRBJ1-1,15,few,-,TGTGCCACCAGCAGAGATCGTAAGGGGCCCAGAGAGGCTTTCTTT,CATSRDRKGPREAFF
TRBV12-3/TRBV12-4,TRBJ2-5,16,few,TRBD1,TGTGCCAGCAGGGCCGGGACAGATACAATGGCAGAGACCCAGTACTTC,CASRAGTDTMAETQYF
TRBV10-3,TRBJ2-7,13,-,-,TGTGCCATCAGTGATGCACAGTCCTACGAGCGGTACTTC,CAISDAQSYERYF
TRBV5-1,TRBJ2-5,16,once,TRBD1,TGCGCCAGCAGCCTCGGGACAGGGGGCATTCAAGAGGCCCAGTACTTC,CASSLGTGGIQEAQYF
TRBV5-1,TRBJ2-2,17,many,TRBD2,TGCGCCAGCAGCTTGTATGACGGGGGGGCATTCGCCGGGGAGCTGTTTTTT,CASSLYDGGAFAGELFF
TRBV3-1,TRBJ2-1,13,-,-,TGTGCCAGCAGCCAGGGGACTTACAATGAGCAGTTCTTC,CASSQGTYNEQFF
TRBV5-8,TRBJ2-4,17,few,TRBD1,TGTGCCAGCAGCTCCTTGACAGGGGCGGCCGCCAAAAACATTCAGTACTTC,CASSSLTGAAAKNIQYF
TRBV10-1,TRBJ2-2,14,-,-,TGCGCCAGCAGTGAGGCCATTAGGAACGGGGAGCTGTTTTTT,CASSEAIRNGELFF
TRBV7-8,TRBJ1-6,14,-,-,TGTGCCAGCAGCCCGGAGGATTATAATTCACCCCTCCACTTT,CASSPEDYNSPLHF